A selection of T cell receptor beta chains follows, all from one sample in a study of OX40 agonist ivuxolimab in advanced cancers. Clones were sequenced by immunoSEQ multiplex PCR, and TCRdb holds only the in-frame ones, with some missing. The table lists tens of thousands of clones, 65% to 85% of them singletons. The material was CD4+ or CD8+ T cells sorted from blood, obtained in a trial of the OX40 agonist ivuxolimab. All receptors derive from an adult with an advanced solid tumor such as melanoma, head and neck, liver or kidney cancer. The CDR3 runs from the conserved cysteine through the conserved F or W. Each record gives: D gene, V gene, clone size, J gene, CDR3 protein, CDR3 DNA. D genes are given only for firm matches. The listing skips clone size in some rows; elsewhere it reads once, few, many or a size class.

NA	TRBV11-2	NA	TRBJ2-5	CASTMTGFAGETQYF	TGTGCCAGCACCATGACAGGATTTGCCGGTGAGACCCAGTACTTC
TRBD1	TRBV20-1	NA	TRBJ1-2	CRGDRHGGYTF	TGCAGAGGGGACAGGCATGGGGGCTACACCTTC
TRBD1	TRBV5-5	NA	TRBJ1-2	CASSQVGQGALGYTF	TGTGCCAGCAGCCAGGTGGGACAGGGGGCGTTGGGCTACACCTTC
TRBD1	TRBV30	NA	TRBJ1-2	CAWSRGQVRGYTF	TGTGCCTGGAGTCGAGGACAGGTCCGTGGCTACACCTTC
TRBD1	TRBV27	once	TRBJ2-7	CASSPWTGVYEQYF	TGTGCCAGCAGTCCGTGGACAGGGGTATACGAGCAGTACTTC
NA	TRBV9	NA	TRBJ2-7	CASSVQGNPYEQYF	TGTGCCAGCAGCGTTCAGGGGAATCCCTACGAGCAGTACTTC
NA	TRBV28	once	TRBJ2-1	CASVRQAEQFF	TGTGCCAGCGTCCGGCAGGCTGAGCAGTTCTTC
NA	TRBV6-6	NA	TRBJ1-1	CASSTDMQAFF	TGTGCCAGCAGTACGGACATGCAGGCTTTCTTT
TRBD1	TRBV6-1	NA	TRBJ2-5	CASTGQGRETQYF	TGTGCCAGCACTGGACAGGGGCGGGAGACCCAGTACTTC
NA	TRBV7-9	NA	TRBJ2-7	CASSEAGSSYEQYF	TGTGCCAGCAGCGAGGCAGGGAGCTCCTACGAGCAGTACTTC
TRBD2	TRBV28	NA	TRBJ2-5	CASLSGGAEETQYF	TGTGCCAGCCTCTCGGGGGGGGCGGAAGAGACCCAGTACTTC
NA	TRBV30	few	TRBJ2-2	CAWSVSRAGTGELFF	TGTGCCTGGAGTGTTTCTCGGGCCGGCACCGGGGAGCTGTTTTTT
NA	TRBV11-2	once	TRBJ1-2	CASSSDRNYGYTF	TGTGCCAGCAGCTCGGACCGAAACTATGGCTACACCTTC
NA	TRBV6-1	once	TRBJ2-3	CASSDRSGAKDTQYF	TGTGCCAGCAGTGACAGGTCAGGGGCGAAAGATACGCAGTATTTT
NA	TRBV19	NA	TRBJ2-1	CASSPGRASSYNEQFF	TGTGCCAGTAGTCCAGGACGTGCTAGCTCCTACAATGAGCAGTTCTTC
NA	TRBV18	NA	TRBJ2-5	CASSPGIQETQYF	TGTGCCAGCTCACCAGGGATCCAAGAGACCCAGTACTTC
NA	TRBV6-6	NA	TRBJ1-2	CASSRRGDLYGYTF	TGTGCCAGCAGTAGACGGGGCGACCTCTATGGCTACACCTTC
TRBD1	TRBV4-1	NA	TRBJ1-1	CASSQADRGRNTEAFF	TGCGCCAGCAGCCAAGCCGACAGGGGGAGGAACACTGAAGCTTTCTTT
NA	TRBV5-4	NA	TRBJ1-2	CASSLNRNGYTF	TGTGCCAGCAGCTTGAACAGAAATGGCTACACCTTC
TRBD2	TRBV19	NA	TRBJ2-1	CASSIERGDYEQFF	TGTGCCAGTAGTATAGAGCGGGGGGACTATGAGCAGTTCTTC
NA	TRBV27	few	TRBJ1-5	CASSPRQDGPISNQPQHF	TGTGCCAGCAGTCCCAGACAGGACGGCCCAATTAGCAATCAGCCCCAGCATTTT
NA	TRBV6-6	few	TRBJ1-1	CASSYGGGVNTEAFF	TGTGCCAGCAGTTACGGAGGAGGGGTAAACACTGAAGCTTTCTTT
TRBD2	TRBV6-6	NA	TRBJ2-1	CASSLLAGGHNEQFF	TGTGCCAGCAGCCTACTAGCGGGGGGGCATAATGAGCAGTTCTTC
TRBD1	TRBV7-8	once	TRBJ1-2	CASSLATGTGVGYTF	TGTGCCAGCAGCTTAGCTACCGGGACAGGGGTTGGCTACACCTTC
TRBD2	TRBV19	NA	TRBJ2-7	CASSPGGHYEQYF	TGTGCCAGTAGCCCGGGGGGGCACTACGAGCAGTACTTC
NA	TRBV13	NA	TRBJ1-3	CASSFRSGLGNTIYF	TGTGCCAGCAGCTTTAGATCAGGGCTGGGAAACACCATATATTTT
NA	TRBV27	few	TRBJ2-2	CASSLLSGNTGELFF	TGTGCCAGCAGTTTGTTGTCAGGGAACACCGGGGAGCTGTTTTTT
NA	TRBV19	NA	TRBJ2-7	CASSIEGTTGTYEQYF	TGTGCCAGTAGTATAGAAGGCACTACGGGGACCTACGAGCAGTACTTC
TRBD2	TRBV7-2	medium-sized	TRBJ2-2	CASSLSGGDGELFF	TGTGCCAGCAGCTTGTCCGGGGGGGACGGGGAGCTGTTTTTT
NA	TRBV5-4	once	TRBJ2-6	CASSLGLEIGGANVLTF	TGTGCCAGCAGCTTGGGACTAGAAATAGGTGGGGCCAACGTCCTGACTTTC
NA	TRBV25-1	NA	TRBJ1-5	CASSESGQNQPQHF	TGTGCCAGCAGTGAATCTGGACAGAATCAGCCCCAGCATTTT
TRBD2	TRBV7-2	NA	TRBJ2-1	CASSLVGTSGGNEQFF	TGTGCCAGCAGCTTAGTAGGGACTAGCGGGGGTAATGAGCAGTTCTTC
NA	TRBV5-5	NA	TRBJ2-7	CARLTRAEQYF	TGTGCCAGATTAACCCGGGCAGAGCAGTACTTC
NA	TRBV11-2	NA	TRBJ2-7	CASSPRRGSEQYF	TGTGCCAGCAGCCCCAGGCGAGGGAGCGAGCAGTACTTC
TRBD1	TRBV27	NA	TRBJ1-1	CASSSHRGLIYTEAFF	TGTGCCAGCAGTTCTCACAGGGGGCTTATTTACACTGAAGCTTTCTTT
NA	TRBV11-1	NA	TRBJ2-2	CASSPRTRNTGELFF	TGTGCCAGCAGCCCCCGGACGAGAAACACCGGGGAGCTGTTTTTT